The 15 T cell receptor beta chains presented below share a single source sample, sequenced in a study of blood T cell repertoires in COVID-19. Sequenced by immunoSEQ multiplex PCR; TCRdb stores in-frame clones only, minus some. The data contain roughly 290,000 clones, over 75% of them singletons. The sequencing sample was made of PBMCs or T cells enriched from blood (not recorded which). The receptors shown here come from a woman in her 30s who had recovered from COVID-19.

V is TRBV24-1 and J is TRBJ2-1; no firm D call. V was cut by 0 bases and J by 0 bases, with 8 bases left in between. The germline V gene encodes CDR1 KGHDR and CDR2 SFDVKD. The CDR3 length is 16 residues. CDR3 region: CATSDLQEGSYNEQFF. The CDR3 DNA follows: TGTGCCACCAGTGATTTGCAGGAAGGCTCCTACAATGAGCAGTTCTTC.

This clone was seen just once. The chain employs TRBV3-1 (or the pseudogene TRBV3-2) and TRBJ2-4; possibly TRBD2 for D (6 bases). In germline, CDR1 is LGHDT, CDR2 YNNKEL (reference sequence). Trimming stripped 1 base from V and 0 bases from J, with 7 bases between. The CDR3 loop spans 15 amino acids. The CDR3 loop reads CASSQAGVAKNIQYF. The CDR3 nucleotides read TGTGCCAGCAGCCAAGCGGGGGTAGCCAAAAACATTCAGTACTTC.

The rearrangement links TRBV18 to TRBJ1-1; the match to TRBD1 covers 11 bases. The germline gives CDR1 KGHSH, CDR2 LQKENI. The CDR3 has 12 residues. V lost 8 bases to trimming and J lost 4 bases; unmatched junction nucleotides: 0. CDR3 residues: CASGTGGTEAFF. DNA of the CDR3: TGTGCCAGCGGGACAGGGGGCACTGAAGCTTTCTTT.

This clone appeared once. CDR3: CASIAPNTGELFF. The CDR3 DNA reads TGTGCCAGCATAGCTCCGAACACCGGGGAGCTGTTTTTT. The chain links TRBV28 to TRBJ2-2; no firm D call. The CDR3 loop spans 13 amino acids. V was cut by 7 bases and J by 0 bases, with 6 bases left in between. Per germline, CDR1 MDHEN and CDR2 SYDVKM.

The chain joins TRBV6-5 to TRBJ1-1, with 7 bases matching TRBD1. The junction had 3 bases not matched to a gene; V was cut back by 6 bases and J by 8 bases. CDR1 is MNHEY, CDR2 SVGAGI, per germline. This CDR3 region has 11 residues. CDR3 residues: CASRQGQEAFF. The CDR3 DNA reads TGTGCCAGCAGACAGGGACAGGAAGCTTTCTTT.

The chain has TRBV29-1 and TRBJ2-5, with TRBD2 matching 9 bases. Germline V CDR1 and CDR2: SQVTM, ANQGSEA. The CDR3 consists of 17 residues. Germline trimming cut 0 bases from V and 2 bases from J; bases unmatched to any gene: 10. CDR3 DNA sequence: TGCAGCGTTGAAGATCCCCCGACTAGCGGACTTCAAGAGACCCAGTACTTC. Amino acid sequence: CSVEDPPTSGLQETQYF. Filled out from reference TRBV29-1 and TRBJ2-5, the complete variable domain reads SAVISQKPSRDICQRGTSLTIQCQVDSQVTMMFWYRQQPGQSLTLIATANQGSEATYESGFVIDKFPISRPNLTFSTLTVSNMSPEDSSIYLCSVEDPPTSGLQETQYFGPGTRLLVL.

This clone was detected a few times. The chain employs TRBV3-1 (or the pseudogene TRBV3-2) and TRBJ1-2; 8 bases align to TRBD1. The V segment lost 4 bases and the J segment 4 bases; nucleotides outside the gene matches: 5. This CDR3 comprises 14 residues. Germline V CDR1 and CDR2: LGHDT, YNNKEL (reference sequence). CDR3 amino acids: CASSPQGVGYGYTF. The CDR3 bases are TGTGCCAGCAGCCCACAGGGGGTTGGCTATGGCTACACCTTC.

The chain carries TRBV5-6 and TRBJ1-2, with D possibly TRBD1 on 5 matching bases. This CDR3 contains 15 residues. Germline loops: CDR1 SGHDT, CDR2 YYEEEE. V was cut by 6 bases and J by 2 bases, with 17 bases left in between. This CDR3 is CASTYMGGENYGYTF. CDR3 nucleotide sequence: TGTGCCAGCACCTACATGGGGGGAGAAAACTATGGCTACACCTTC.

The gene calls are TRBV10-3 and TRBJ2-3; unclear D gene. Germline-derived CDR1 and CDR2 are ENHRY and SYGVKD. V dropped 4 bases and J dropped 1 base, with 9 bases sitting between them. This CDR3 contains 14 residues. CDR3 loop: CAISVGGGTDTQYF. CDR3 nucleotide sequence: TGTGCCATCAGTGTAGGCGGAGGCACAGATACGCAGTATTTT.

J is TRBJ1-1 and V is TRBV5-1; 9 nucleotides align to TRBD1. V shed 7 bases and J 8 bases; nucleotides not matched to a gene: 6. This CDR3 has 12 residues. The germline gives CDR1 SGHRS, CDR2 YFSETQ. CDR3 sequence: CASRLGTGEAFF. CDR3 nucleotide sequence: TGCGCCAGCCGATTGGGGACAGGGGAAGCTTTCTTT.

The CDR3 DNA is TGTGCCAGCAGCTCAGGGGGCGCCGGCACCGGGGAGCTGTTTTTT. The encoded protein is CASSSGGAGTGELFF. The genes are TRBV11-2 and TRBJ2-2; 8 bases map to TRBD1. CDR1 and CDR2 (germline): SGHAT, FQNNGV. With 4 bases clipped from V and 4 bases from J, the junction kept 5 bases outside the gene matches. The CDR3 totals 15 residues.

The genes are TRBV18 and TRBJ2-5; TRBD1 matches at 7 bases. The CDR3 totals 16 residues. The germline CDR1 and CDR2 sequences are KGHSH and LQKENI. J was trimmed by 6 bases and V by 6 bases; bases with no gene match: 16. CDR3 DNA sequence: TGTGCCAGCTCTCGCATACACCGACAGGGTTCCCAGACCCAGTACTTC. It specifies CASSRIHRQGSQTQYF.

The rearrangement uses TRBV19 and TRBJ1-4; 9 positions match TRBD1. Germline loops: CDR1 LNHDA, CDR2 SQIVND (reference sequence). The V and J ends lost 7 bases and 7 bases, in that order; junction bases with no gene match: 4. CDR3 length: 13 amino acids. The CDR3 nucleotides read TGTGCCAGTAACAGGGGGCCGTTTGAAAAACTGTTTTTT. Its translation: CASNRGPFEKLFF.

CDR3 nucleotide sequence: TGTGCCACCAGTGATTTGCTACAACAGGGCCCCGATACGCAGTATTTT. This codes for CATSDLLQQGPDTQYF. The chain carries TRBV24-1 and TRBJ2-3; a weak D match, TRBD1 (6 bases). Deletions cut 0 bases from V and 6 bases from J, with 15 bases between. From germline, CDR1 is KGHDR and CDR2 SFDVKD. The CDR3 is 16 amino acids.

The J gene is TRBJ1-1, the V gene TRBV25-1; TRBD1 aligns across 9 bases. The CDR3 has 15 residues. Per germline, CDR1 MGHDK and CDR2 SYGVNS. V gave up 7 bases and J gave up 6 bases; unmatched junction bases: 12. This CDR3 reads CASKDPTGGAAEAFF. CDR3 DNA: TGTGCCAGCAAGGACCCTACAGGGGGCGCGGCTGAAGCTTTCTTT.